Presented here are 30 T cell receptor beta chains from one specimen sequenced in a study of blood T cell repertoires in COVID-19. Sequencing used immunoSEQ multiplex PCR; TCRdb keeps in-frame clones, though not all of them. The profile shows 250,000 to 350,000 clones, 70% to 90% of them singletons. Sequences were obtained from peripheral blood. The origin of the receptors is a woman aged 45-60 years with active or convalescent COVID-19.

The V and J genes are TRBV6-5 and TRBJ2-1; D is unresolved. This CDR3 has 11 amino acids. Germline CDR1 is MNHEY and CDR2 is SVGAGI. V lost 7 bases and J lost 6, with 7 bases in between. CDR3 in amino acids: CASTFSNEQFF. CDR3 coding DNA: TGTGCCAGCACCTTTAGCAATGAGCAGTTCTTC.

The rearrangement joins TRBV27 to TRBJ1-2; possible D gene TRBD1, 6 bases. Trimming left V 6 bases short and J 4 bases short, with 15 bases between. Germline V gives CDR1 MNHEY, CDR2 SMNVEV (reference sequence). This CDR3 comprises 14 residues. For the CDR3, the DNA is TGTGCCAGCAGCCAAAGAGGGGGTATCTATGGCTACACCTTC. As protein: CASSQRGGIYGYTF.

The CDR3 sequence is CASSVGQGRSHEQYF. The CDR3, as DNA: TGTGCCAGCAGCGTAGGGCAGGGAAGGTCCCACGAGCAGTACTTC. The rearrangement uses TRBV9 and TRBJ2-7; maybe TRBD1 (5 bases). Germline V gene sequence: CDR1 SGDLS, CDR2 YYNGEE. V was shortened by 0 bases and J by 5 bases, with 15 bases between the two germline ends. The CDR3 covers 15 residues. Based on the CDR3 plus reference TRBV9 and TRBJ2-7, the full variable domain is DSGVTQTPKHLITATGQRVTLRCSPRSGDLSVYWYQQSLDQGLQFLIQYYNGEERAKGNILERFSAQQFPDLHSELNLSSLELGDSALYFCASSVGQGRSHEQYFGPGTRLTVT.

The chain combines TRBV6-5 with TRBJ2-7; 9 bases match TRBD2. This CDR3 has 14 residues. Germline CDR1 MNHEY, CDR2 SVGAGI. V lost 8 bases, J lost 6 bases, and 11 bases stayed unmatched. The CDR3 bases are TGTGCCAGCTCTCGGGCGGGAGGGCCGGGCGAGCAGTACTTC. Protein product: CASSRAGGPGEQYF.

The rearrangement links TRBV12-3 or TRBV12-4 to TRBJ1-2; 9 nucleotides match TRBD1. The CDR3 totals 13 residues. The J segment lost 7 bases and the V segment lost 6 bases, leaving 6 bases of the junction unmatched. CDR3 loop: CASSPTGGTGYTF. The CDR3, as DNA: TGTGCCAGCAGCCCTACAGGGGGCACTGGCTACACCTTC.

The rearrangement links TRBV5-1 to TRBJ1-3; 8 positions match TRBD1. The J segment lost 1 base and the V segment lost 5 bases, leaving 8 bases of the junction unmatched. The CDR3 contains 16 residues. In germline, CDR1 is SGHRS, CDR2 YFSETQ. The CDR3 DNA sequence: TGCGCCAGCAGTATCGGACAGGGTGTGTCTGGAAACACCATATATTTT. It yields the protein CASSIGQGVSGNTIYF.

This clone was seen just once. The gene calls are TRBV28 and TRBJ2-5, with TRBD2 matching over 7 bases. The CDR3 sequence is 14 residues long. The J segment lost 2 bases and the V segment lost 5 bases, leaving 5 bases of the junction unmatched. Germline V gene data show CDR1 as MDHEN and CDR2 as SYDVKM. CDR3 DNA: TGTGCCAGCAGTCATCGGGACTATCAAGAGACCCAGTACTTC. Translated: CASSHRDYQETQYF.

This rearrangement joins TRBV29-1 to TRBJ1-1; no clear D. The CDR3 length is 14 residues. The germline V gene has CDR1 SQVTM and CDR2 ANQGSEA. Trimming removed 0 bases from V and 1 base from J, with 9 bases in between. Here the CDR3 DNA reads TGCAGCGTTGAAGAGCGGGTCAGGAACACTGAAGCTTTCTTT. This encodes CSVEERVRNTEAFF.

DNA of the CDR3: TGTGCCAGCAGCTCAGACAGGGTCCGAACTGAAGCTTTCTTT. Translated: CASSSDRVRTEAFF. This chain joins TRBV7-8 and TRBJ1-1; 7 bases are a match to TRBD1. V trimming: 4 bases; J trimming: 5 bases; junction bases outside the gene matches: 7. Looked up from germline, CDR1 is SGHVS and CDR2 is FQNEAQ. The CDR3 length is 14 residues.

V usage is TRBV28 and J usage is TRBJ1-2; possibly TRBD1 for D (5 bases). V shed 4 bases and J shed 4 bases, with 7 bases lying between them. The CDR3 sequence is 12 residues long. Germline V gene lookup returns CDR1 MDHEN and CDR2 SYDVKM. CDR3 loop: CASSYDSYGYTF. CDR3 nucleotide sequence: TGTGCCAGCAGTTACGACAGCTATGGCTACACCTTC.

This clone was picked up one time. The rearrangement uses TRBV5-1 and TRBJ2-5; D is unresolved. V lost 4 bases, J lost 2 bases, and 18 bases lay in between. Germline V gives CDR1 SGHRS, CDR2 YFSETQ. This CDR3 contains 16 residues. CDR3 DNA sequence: TGCGCCAGCAGCCCCCTTGGAGCCGGATGGCAAGAGACCCAGTACTTC. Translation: CASSPLGAGWQETQYF.

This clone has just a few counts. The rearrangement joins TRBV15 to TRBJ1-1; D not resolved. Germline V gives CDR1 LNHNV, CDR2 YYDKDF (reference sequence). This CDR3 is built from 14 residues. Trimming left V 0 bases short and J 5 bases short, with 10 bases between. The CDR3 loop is CATSRDTRGTEAFF. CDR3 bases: TGTGCCACCAGCAGAGATACCAGAGGTACTGAAGCTTTCTTT.

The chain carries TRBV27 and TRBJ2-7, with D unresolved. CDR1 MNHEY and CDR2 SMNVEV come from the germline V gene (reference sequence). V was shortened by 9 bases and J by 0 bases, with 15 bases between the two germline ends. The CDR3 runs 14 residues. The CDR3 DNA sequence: TGTGCCAGTCCCAGTGGCAGACACTCCTACGAGCAGTACTTC. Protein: CASPSGRHSYEQYF.

The CDR3 DNA follows: TGTGCCAGTAGGGGGAGGGAAGCTTTCTTT. Translation: CASRGREAFF. The rearrangement links TRBV19 to TRBJ1-1; D unclear. CDR1 is LNHDA and CDR2 is SQIVND in the germline V gene (reference sequence). This CDR3 is built from 10 residues. The V end lost 6 bases, the J end lost 8 bases, and 7 bases lay between the germline ends.

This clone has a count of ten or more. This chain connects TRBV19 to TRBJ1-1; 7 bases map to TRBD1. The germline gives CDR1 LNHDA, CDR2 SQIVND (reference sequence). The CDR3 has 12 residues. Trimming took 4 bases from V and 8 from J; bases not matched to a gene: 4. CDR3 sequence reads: CASSRYRGEAFF. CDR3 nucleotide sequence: TGTGCCAGTAGTAGGTACAGGGGCGAAGCTTTCTTT. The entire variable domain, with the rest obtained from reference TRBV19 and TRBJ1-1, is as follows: DGGITQSPKYLFRKEGQNVTLSCEQNLNHDAMYWYRQDPGQGLRLIYYSQIVNDFQKGDIAEGYSVSREKKESFPLTVTSAQKNPTAFYLCASSRYRGEAFFGQGTRLTVV.

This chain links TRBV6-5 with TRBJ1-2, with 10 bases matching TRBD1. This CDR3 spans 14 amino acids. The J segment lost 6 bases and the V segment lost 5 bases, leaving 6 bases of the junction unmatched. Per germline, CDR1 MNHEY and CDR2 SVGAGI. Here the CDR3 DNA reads TGTGCCAGCAGTCTTACGACAGGGGGCGATGGCTACACCTTC. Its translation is CASSLTTGGDGYTF.

The CDR3 here is CASSLSTYEQYF. The CDR3 nucleotides read TGCGCCAGCAGCTTGAGCACCTACGAGCAGTACTTC. The chain couples TRBV5-1 to TRBJ2-7; D call uncertain. With 1 base removed from V and 2 bases from J, the gap between germline ends came to 4 bases. The CDR3 runs to 12 residues. Germline lookup yields CDR1 SGHRS and CDR2 YFSETQ.

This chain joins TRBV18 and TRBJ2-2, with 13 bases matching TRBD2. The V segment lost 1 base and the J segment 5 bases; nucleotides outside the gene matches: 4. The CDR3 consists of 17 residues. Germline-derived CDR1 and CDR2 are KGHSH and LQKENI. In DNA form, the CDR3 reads TGTGCCAGCTCACCACGGACTAGCGGGAGTTGGACCGGGGAGCTGTTTTTT. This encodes CASSPRTSGSWTGELFF.

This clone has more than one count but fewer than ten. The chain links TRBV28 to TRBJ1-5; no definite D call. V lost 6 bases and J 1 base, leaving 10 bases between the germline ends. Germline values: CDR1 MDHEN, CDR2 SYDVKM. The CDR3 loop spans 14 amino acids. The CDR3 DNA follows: TGTGCCAGCAGGGAAACTATGAGCAATCAGCCCCAGCATTTT. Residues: CASRETMSNQPQHF.

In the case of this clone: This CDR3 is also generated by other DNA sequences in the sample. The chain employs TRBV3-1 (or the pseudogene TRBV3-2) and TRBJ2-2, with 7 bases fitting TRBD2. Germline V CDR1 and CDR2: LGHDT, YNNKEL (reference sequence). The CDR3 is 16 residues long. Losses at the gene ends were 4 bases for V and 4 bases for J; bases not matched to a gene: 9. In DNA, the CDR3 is TGTGCCAGCAGCCGATTAGCGGGTCGGGGCACCGGGGAGCTGTTTTTT. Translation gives CASSRLAGRGTGELFF.

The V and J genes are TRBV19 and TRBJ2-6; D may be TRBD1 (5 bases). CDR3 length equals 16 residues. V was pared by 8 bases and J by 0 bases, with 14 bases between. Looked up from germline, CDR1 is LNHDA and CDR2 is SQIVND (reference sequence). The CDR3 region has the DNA TGTGCCAGTCGATGGCAGGGAAGCTCTGGGGCCAACGTCCTGACTTTC. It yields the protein CASRWQGSSGANVLTF. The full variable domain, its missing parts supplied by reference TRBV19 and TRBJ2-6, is DGGITQSPKYLFRKEGQNVTLSCEQNLNHDAMYWYRQDPGQGLRLIYYSQIVNDFQKGDIAEGYSVSREKKESFPLTVTSAQKNPTAFYLCASRWQGSSGANVLTFGAGSRLTVL.

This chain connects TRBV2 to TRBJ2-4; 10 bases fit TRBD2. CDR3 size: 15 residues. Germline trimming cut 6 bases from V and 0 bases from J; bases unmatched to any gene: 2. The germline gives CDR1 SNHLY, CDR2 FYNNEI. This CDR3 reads CASSRTSGAKNIQYF. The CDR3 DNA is TGTGCCAGCAGCCGGACTAGCGGAGCCAAAAACATTCAGTACTTC.

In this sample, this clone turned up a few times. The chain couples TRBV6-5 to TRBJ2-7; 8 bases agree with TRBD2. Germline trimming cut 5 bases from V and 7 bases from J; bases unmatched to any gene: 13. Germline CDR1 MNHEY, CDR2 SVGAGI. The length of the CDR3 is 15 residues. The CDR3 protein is CASSPPAGGPREQYF. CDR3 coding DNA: TGTGCCAGCAGTCCCCCCGCGGGAGGACCGAGAGAGCAGTACTTC.

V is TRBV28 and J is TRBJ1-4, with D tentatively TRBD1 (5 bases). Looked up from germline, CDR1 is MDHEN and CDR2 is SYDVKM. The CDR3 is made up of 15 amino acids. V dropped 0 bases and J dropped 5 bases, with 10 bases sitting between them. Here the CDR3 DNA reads TGTGCCAGCAGTTTATGGGGACGGGGGAATGAAAAACTGTTTTTT. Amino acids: CASSLWGRGNEKLFF.

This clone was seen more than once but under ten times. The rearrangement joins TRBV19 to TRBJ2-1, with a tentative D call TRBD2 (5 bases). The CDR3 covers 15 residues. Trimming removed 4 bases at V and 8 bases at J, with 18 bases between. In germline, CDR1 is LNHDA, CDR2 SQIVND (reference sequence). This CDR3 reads CASSTSPTSLHEQFF. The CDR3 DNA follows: TGTGCCAGTAGTACCTCTCCTACTAGTTTACATGAGCAGTTCTTC. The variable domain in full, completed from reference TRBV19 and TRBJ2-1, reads DGGITQSPKYLFRKEGQNVTLSCEQNLNHDAMYWYRQDPGQGLRLIYYSQIVNDFQKGDIAEGYSVSREKKESFPLTVTSAQKNPTAFYLCASSTSPTSLHEQFFGPGTRLTVL.

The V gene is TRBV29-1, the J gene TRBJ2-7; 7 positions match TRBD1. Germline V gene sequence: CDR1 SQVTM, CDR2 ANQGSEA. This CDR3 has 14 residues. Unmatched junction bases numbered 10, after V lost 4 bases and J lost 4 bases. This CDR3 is CSVGGVGRGYEQYF. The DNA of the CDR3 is TGCAGCGTTGGTGGGGTCGGCAGGGGGTACGAGCAGTACTTC.

The CDR3, as DNA: TGTGCCTGGAGTGGGCCGCGGAGCGGGAGGGGGGATGAGCAGTTCTTC. Its protein product is CAWSGPRSGRGDEQFF. V gene TRBV30 combines with J gene TRBJ2-1; 10 bases fit TRBD2. The CDR3 is made up of 16 amino acids. J gave up 8 bases and V 1 base, and 11 bases lay outside the gene matches. CDR1 is GTSNPN, CDR2 SVGIG, per germline (reference sequence).

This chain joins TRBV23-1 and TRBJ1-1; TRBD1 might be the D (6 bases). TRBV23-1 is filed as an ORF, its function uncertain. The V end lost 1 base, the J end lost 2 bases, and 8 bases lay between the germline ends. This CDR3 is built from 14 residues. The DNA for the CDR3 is TGCGCCAGCAGTCAATACAGGGACAACACTGAAGCTTTCTTT. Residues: CASSQYRDNTEAFF.

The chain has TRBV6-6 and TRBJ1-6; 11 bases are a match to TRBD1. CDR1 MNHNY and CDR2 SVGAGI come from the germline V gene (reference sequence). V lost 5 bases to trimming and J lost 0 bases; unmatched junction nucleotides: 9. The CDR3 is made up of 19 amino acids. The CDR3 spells CASSHGQGATSSYNSPLHF. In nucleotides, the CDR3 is TGTGCCAGCAGTCACGGACAGGGGGCAACTAGCTCCTATAATTCACCCCTCCACTTT.

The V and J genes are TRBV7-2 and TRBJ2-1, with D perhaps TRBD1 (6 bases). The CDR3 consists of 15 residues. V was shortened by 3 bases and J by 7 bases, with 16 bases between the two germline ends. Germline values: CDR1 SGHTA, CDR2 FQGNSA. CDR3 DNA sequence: TGTGCCAGCAGCTTTCGTAGTGACAGGAGGAATGAGCAGTTCTTC. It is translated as CASSFRSDRRNEQFF.